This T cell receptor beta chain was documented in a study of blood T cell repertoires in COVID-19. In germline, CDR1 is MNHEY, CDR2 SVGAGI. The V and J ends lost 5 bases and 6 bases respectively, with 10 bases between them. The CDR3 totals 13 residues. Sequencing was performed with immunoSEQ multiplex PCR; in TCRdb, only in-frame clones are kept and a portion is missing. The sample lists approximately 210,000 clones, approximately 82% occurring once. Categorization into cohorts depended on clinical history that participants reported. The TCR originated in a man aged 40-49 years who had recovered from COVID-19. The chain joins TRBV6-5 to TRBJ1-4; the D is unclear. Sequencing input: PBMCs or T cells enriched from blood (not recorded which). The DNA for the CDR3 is TGTGCCAGCAGTCCGCGGGCACATGAAAAACTGTTTTTT. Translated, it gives CASSPRAHEKLFF.